This T cell receptor (beta chain) came from a study of blood T cell repertoires in COVID-19. For the study at large: Italy, Spain and the United States were the sources of the convalescent and acute COVID-19 samples. T cells, B-cell-depleted T cells, or PBMCs provided the cDNA or gDNA that served as material.

The germline CDR1 and CDR2 sequences are SGHDN and FVKESK. The CDR3 has 16 amino acids. V was cut by 3 bases and J by 4 bases, with 18 bases left in between. Assay used: immunoSEQ multiplex PCR; TCRdb lists only in-frame clones, some missing. The data hold 180,000 or so clones, with 70% to 90% observed a single time. This clone was counted a single time. The gene calls are TRBV14 and TRBJ1-1; perhaps TRBD1 as D (5 bases). The clonotype was recovered from a woman older than 75 with acute or convalescent COVID-19. Sequencing was done on a sample of peripheral blood. The CDR3 nucleotides are TGTGCCAGCAGCCAGATTCGGGGGAGGGGCCGCACTGAAGCTTTCTTT. Protein: CASSQIRGRGRTEAFF.